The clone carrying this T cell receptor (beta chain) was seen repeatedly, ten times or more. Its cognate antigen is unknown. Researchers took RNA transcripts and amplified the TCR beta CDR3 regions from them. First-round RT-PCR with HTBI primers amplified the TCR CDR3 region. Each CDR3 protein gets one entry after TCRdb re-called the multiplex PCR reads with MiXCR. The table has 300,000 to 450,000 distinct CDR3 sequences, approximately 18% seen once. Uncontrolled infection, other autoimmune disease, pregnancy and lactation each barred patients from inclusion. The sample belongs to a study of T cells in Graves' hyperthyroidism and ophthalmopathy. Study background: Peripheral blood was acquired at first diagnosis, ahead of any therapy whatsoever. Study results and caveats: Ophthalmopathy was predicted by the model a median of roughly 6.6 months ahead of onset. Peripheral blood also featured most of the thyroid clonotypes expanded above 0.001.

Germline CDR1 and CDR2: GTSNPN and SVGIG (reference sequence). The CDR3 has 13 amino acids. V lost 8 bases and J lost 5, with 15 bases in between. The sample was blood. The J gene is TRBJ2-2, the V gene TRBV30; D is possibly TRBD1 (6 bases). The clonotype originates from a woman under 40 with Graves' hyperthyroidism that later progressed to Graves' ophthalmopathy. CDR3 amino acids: CALHNRETGELFF. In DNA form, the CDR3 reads TGTGCCCTTCACAACAGGGAGACCGGGGAGCTGTTTTTT. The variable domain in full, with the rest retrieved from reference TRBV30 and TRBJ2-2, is SQTIHQWPATLVQPVGSPLSLECTVEGTSNPNLYWYRQAAGRGLQLLFYSVGIGQISSEVPQNLSASRPQDRQFILSSKKLLLSDSGFYLCALHNRETGELFFGEGSRLTVL.